This paragraph reports one T cell receptor (beta chain). This CDR3 region has 18 residues. Germline V gene sequence: CDR1 SGHVS, CDR2 FNYEAQ. Between the trimmed V and J ends, which lost 6 bases and 0 bases, there was a span of 18 bases. This sample was taken from a study of blood T cells in healthy people across ages. Donors gave around 9.8 milliliters of peripheral blood apiece. Total RNA extracted from each sample amounted to at least 5 micrograms. Using a J-beta primer mix together with a sample-barcoded 5' primer, a second PCR was run for roughly 6 to 12 cycles. Any given sample supplied a minimum of 3 million CDR3-containing paired-end reads. TCRdb called the 5' RACE reads again in MiXCR, with one record for every CDR3 protein. The table has about 1.7 million distinct CDR3 sequences, 28% seen once; the top ten hold 7.7%.

This clonotype was sampled from a woman in her 30s in good health. Sequencing was done on a sample of blood. This chain uses TRBV7-6 with TRBJ1-6; D unclear. DNA for the CDR3: TGTGCCAGCAGTCCGACGATACAAGGGAGCTCCTATAATTCACCCCTCCACTTT. It encodes CASSPTIQGSSYNSPLHF.